This paragraph reports one T cell receptor (beta chain). The antigen is not known. The entry originates in a study of T cell responses to AZD1222 COVID-19 vaccine. General study results and limits: Clonal diversity was possibly underestimated, and white British individuals and females predominated among donors. Repertoires were obtained solely post-peak T cell response.

Assay used: immunoSEQ multiplex PCR; TCRdb lists only in-frame clones, some missing. Of 100,000 to 120,000 clones in the sample, roughly 90% were seen once. V lost 1 base and J 6 bases, leaving 10 bases between the germline ends. The CDR3 consists of 14 residues. Looked up from germline, CDR1 is MNHNS and CDR2 is SASEGT. The sequence came from an adult in good health. Sequences were derived from peripheral blood, sampled on day 0 of AZD1222 vaccination. This chain uses TRBV6-1 with TRBJ1-5; D remains unclear. Here the CDR3 DNA reads TGTGCCAGCAGTGAAGGGGAACCGACTCAGCCCCAGCATTTT. The encoded protein is CASSEGEPTQPQHF.